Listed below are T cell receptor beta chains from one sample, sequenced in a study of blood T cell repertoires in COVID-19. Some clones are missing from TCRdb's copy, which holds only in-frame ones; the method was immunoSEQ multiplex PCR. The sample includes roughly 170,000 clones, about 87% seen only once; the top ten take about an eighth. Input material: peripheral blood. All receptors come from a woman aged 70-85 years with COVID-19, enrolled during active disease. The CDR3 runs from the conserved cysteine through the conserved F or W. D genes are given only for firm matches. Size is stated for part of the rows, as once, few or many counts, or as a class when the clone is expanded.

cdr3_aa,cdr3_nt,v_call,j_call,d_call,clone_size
CASSGTIGTGYSPLHF,TGTGCCAGCAGCGGAACCATCGGGACAGGGTATTCACCCCTCCACTTT,TRBV7-8,TRBJ1-6,TRBD1,NA
CASSQGFDRGQAFF,TGTGCCAGCAGCCAAGGTTTCGACAGGGGGCAAGCTTTCTTT,TRBV3-1/TRBV3-2,TRBJ1-1,TRBD1,NA
CASTPGWATGELFF,TGTGCCAGCACCCCGGGATGGGCCACCGGGGAGCTGTTTTTT,TRBV6-5,TRBJ2-2,NA,few
CASSQGGLAGDEQFF,TGTGCCAGCAGCCAAGGGGGACTAGCGGGAGACGAGCAGTTCTTC,TRBV7-3,TRBJ2-1,TRBD2,NA
CASSRFSGLAGAKNIQYF,TGTGCCAGCAGCCGATTCTCGGGACTAGCGGGAGCCAAAAACATTCAGTACTTC,TRBV2,TRBJ2-4,TRBD2,NA
CASSPKTGTGYSAYTEAFF,TGTGCCAGCTCACCAAAAACCGGGACAGGGTACAGCGCGTACACTGAAGCTTTCTTT,TRBV18,TRBJ1-1,TRBD1,NA
CASSHLGQKEQFF,TGTGCCAGCAGCCACCTGGGACAAAAAGAGCAGTTCTTC,TRBV3-1/TRBV3-2,TRBJ2-1,NA,NA
CASSLEFRISGYGYTF,TGCGCCAGCAGCTTGGAGTTCCGGATCTCGGGCTATGGCTACACCTTC,TRBV5-1,TRBJ1-2,NA,NA
CASSYSTDPTFGTQYF,TGTGCCAGCAGTTACTCGACTGACCCCACGTTCGGTACGCAGTATTTT,TRBV6-2/TRBV6-3,TRBJ2-3,NA,NA
CASSPTDRLTSEQYF,TGTGCCAGCAGTCCAACGGACAGGTTGACCTCCGAGCAGTACTTC,TRBV6-5,TRBJ2-7,TRBD1,NA
CASSFVGAKLFF,TGTGCCAGCAGTTTCGTGGGGGCCAAACTGTTTTTT,TRBV28,TRBJ1-4,NA,NA
CASSQDWKRTSGIKQYF,TGTGCCAGCAGCCAAGATTGGAAGAGGACTAGCGGGATCAAGCAGTACTTC,TRBV4-2,TRBJ2-7,TRBD2,NA
CASSNGTSGSDEQFF,TGTGCCAGCAGCAACGGGACTAGCGGGAGCGATGAGCAGTTCTTC,TRBV7-9,TRBJ2-1,TRBD2,NA
CASSYGAVRSYEQYF,TGTGCCAGCAGTTACGGGGCAGTCAGATCCTACGAGCAGTACTTC,TRBV6-6,TRBJ2-7,NA,NA
CASSQGGGRMYGYTF,TGTGCCAGCAGCCAAGGGGGGGGCAGGATGTATGGCTACACCTTC,TRBV4-2,TRBJ1-2,NA,NA
CASSQGTGNSNQPQHF,TGTGCCAGCAGCCAGGGGACAGGCAATAGCAATCAGCCCCAGCATTTT,TRBV7-2,TRBJ1-5,TRBD1,NA
CASGLPSGANVLTF,TGTGCTAGTGGTCTCCCTTCTGGGGCCAACGTCCTGACTTTC,TRBV12-5,TRBJ2-6,NA,NA
CASSLSYGRGTYEQYF,TGTGCCAGCAGCTTGTCGTACGGGAGAGGCACCTACGAGCAGTACTTC,TRBV5-6,TRBJ2-7,NA,NA